This T cell receptor (beta chain) was identified in a study of T cell changes during pregnancy in multiple sclerosis. V was clipped by 2 bases and J by 4 bases, with 5 bases between them. The CDR3 has 12 amino acids. From germline, CDR1 is SEHNR and CDR2 FQNEAQ (reference sequence). Here immunoSEQ multiplex PCR was the method, and the copy in TCRdb shows in-frame clones only, minus some. The sample gives tens of thousands of clones, roughly 90% of which show up once; over 1.2% is in the top ten. The source of this sequence is a female donor in good health, enrolled as a control in a pregnancy study. This sample comprised peripheral blood, obtained in the first trimester of pregnancy. This chain uses TRBV7-9 with TRBJ1-2; tentatively, D is TRBD1 (5 bases). The CDR3 is CASSLQGYGYTF. CDR3 nucleotides: TGTGCCAGCAGCTTACAGGGCTATGGCTACACCTTC.